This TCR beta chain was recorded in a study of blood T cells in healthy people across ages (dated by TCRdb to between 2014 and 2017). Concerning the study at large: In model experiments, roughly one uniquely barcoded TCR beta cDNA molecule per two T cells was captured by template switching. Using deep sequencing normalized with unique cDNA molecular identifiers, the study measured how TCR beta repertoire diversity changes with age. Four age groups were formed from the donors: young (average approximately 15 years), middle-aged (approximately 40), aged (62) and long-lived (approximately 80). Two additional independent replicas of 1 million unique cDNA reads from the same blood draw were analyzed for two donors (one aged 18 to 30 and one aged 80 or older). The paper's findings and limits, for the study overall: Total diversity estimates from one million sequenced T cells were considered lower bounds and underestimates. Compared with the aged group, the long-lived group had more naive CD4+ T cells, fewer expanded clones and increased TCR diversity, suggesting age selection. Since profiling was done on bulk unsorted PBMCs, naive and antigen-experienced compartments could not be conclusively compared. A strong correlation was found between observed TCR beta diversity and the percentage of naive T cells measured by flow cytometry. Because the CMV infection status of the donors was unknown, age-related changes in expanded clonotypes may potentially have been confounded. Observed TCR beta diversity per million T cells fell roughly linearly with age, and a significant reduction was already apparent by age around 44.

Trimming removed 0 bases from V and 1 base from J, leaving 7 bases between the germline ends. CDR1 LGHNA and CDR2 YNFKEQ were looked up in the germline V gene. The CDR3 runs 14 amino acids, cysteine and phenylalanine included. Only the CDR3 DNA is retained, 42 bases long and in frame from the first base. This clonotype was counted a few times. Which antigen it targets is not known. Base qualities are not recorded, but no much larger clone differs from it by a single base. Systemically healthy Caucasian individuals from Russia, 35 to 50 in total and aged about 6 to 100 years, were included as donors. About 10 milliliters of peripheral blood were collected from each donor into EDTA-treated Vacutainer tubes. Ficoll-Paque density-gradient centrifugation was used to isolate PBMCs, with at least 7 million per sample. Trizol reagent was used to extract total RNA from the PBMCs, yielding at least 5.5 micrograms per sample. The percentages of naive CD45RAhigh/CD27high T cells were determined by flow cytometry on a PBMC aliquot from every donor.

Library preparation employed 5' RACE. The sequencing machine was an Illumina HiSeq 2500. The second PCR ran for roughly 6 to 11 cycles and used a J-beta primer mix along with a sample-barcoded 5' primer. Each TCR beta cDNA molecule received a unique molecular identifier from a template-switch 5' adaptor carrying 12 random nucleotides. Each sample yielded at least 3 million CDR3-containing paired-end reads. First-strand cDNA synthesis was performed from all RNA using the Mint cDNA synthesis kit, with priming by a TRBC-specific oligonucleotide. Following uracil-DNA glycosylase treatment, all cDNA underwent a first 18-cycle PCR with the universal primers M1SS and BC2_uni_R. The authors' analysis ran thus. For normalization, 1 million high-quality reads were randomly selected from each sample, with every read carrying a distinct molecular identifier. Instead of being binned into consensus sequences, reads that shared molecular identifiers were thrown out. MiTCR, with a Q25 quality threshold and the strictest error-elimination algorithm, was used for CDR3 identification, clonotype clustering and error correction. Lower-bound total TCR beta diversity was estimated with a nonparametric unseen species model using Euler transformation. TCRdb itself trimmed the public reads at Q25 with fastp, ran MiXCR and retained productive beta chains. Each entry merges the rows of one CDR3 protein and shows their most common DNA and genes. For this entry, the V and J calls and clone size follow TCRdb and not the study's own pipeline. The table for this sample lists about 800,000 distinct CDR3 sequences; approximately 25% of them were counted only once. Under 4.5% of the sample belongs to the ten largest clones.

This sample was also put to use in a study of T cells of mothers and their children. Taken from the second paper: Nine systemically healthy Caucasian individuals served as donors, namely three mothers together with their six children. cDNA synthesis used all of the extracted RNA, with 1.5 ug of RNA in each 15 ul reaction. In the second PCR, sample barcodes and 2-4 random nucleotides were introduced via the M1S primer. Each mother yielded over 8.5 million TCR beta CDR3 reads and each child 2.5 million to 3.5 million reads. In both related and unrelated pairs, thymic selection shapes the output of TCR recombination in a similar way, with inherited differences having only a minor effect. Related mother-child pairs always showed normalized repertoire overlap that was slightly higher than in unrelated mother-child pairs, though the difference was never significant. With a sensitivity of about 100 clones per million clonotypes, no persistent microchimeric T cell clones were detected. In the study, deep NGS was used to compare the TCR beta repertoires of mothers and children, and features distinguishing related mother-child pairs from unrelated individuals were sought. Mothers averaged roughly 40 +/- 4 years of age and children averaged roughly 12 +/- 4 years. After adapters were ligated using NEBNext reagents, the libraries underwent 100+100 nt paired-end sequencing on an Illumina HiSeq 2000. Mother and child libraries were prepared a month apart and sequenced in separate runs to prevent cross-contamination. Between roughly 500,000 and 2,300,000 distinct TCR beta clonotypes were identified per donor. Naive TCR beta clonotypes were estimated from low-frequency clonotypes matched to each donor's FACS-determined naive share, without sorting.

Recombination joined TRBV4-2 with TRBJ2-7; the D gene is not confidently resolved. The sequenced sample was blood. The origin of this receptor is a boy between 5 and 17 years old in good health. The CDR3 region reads CASSQDWGSYEQYF. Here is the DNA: TGTGCCAGCAGCCAAGATTGGGGATCCTACGAGCAGTACTTC.